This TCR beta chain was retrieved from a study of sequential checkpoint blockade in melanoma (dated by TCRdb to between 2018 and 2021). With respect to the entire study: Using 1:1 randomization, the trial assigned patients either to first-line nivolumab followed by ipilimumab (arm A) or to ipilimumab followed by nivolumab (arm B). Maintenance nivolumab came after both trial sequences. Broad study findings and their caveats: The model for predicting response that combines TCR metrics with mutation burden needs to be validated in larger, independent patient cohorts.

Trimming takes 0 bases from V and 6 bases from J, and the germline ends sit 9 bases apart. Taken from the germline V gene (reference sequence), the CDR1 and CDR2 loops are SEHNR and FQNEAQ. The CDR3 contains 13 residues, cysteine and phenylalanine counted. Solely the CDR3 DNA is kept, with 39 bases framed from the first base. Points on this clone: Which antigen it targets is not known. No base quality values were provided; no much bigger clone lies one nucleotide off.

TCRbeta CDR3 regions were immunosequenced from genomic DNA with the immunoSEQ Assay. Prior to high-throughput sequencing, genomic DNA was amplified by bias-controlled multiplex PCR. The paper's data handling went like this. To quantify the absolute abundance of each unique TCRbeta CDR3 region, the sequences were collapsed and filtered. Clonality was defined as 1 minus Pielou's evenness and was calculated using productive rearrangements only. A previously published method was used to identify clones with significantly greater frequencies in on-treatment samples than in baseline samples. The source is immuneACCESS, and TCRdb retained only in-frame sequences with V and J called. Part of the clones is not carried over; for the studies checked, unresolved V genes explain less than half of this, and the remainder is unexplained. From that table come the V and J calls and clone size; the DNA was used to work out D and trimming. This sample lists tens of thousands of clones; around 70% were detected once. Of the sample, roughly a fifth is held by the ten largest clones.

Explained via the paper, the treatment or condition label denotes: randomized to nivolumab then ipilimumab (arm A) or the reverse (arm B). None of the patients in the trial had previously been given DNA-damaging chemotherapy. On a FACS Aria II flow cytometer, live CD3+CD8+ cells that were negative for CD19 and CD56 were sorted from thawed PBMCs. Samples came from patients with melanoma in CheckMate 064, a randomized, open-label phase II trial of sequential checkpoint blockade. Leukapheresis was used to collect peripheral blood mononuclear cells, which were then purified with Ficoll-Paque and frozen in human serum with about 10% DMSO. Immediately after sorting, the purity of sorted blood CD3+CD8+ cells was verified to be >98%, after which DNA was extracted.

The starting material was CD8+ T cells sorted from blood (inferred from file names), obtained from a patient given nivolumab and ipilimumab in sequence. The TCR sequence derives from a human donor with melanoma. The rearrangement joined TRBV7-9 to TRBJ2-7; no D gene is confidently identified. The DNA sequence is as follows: TGTGCCAGCAGCTTAGCTAATGAGTTCGAGCAGTACTTC. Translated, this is CASSLANEFEQYF. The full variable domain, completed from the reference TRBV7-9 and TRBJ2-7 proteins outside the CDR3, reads DTGVSQNPRHKITKRGQNVTFRCDPISEHNRLYWYRQTLGQGPEFLTYFQNEAQLEKSRLLSDRFSAERPKGSFSTLEIQRTEQGDSAMYLCASSLANEFEQYFGPGTRLTVT.